This TCR beta chain comes out of a study of T cells in Graves' hyperthyroidism and ophthalmopathy. RNA transcripts were the template for amplifying TCR beta CDR3 regions. First-round RT-PCR of the TCR CDR3 relied on the HTBI primer set. Each CDR3 protein gets one entry after TCRdb re-called the multiplex PCR reads with MiXCR. The table lists roughly 400,000 distinct CDR3 sequences, around 15% of them singletons. The sample holds many counts of this clonotype. Its antigen is currently unknown. Regarding the study as a whole: Appearing also in blood were most of the thyroid clonotypes expanded above 0.001.

V lost 6 bases, J lost 4 bases, and 5 bases stayed unmatched. The CDR3 extends over 13 amino acids. Germline-derived CDR1 and CDR2 are SGHAT and FQDESV (reference sequence). Exclusion of a patient resulted from uncontrolled infection, other autoimmune disease, pregnancy or lactation. The PBMCs were sourced from fresh peripheral blood (about 9.7 ml). This rearrangement joins TRBV11-1 to TRBJ2-5; 7 nucleotides align to TRBD1. Sequencing was carried out using blood. This receptor was obtained from a man aged 45-60 years with Graves' ophthalmopathy. The CDR3 sequence is CASRRQGRETQYF. Written as DNA, the CDR3 is TGTGCCAGCAGGAGACAGGGTCGAGAGACCCAGTACTTC.